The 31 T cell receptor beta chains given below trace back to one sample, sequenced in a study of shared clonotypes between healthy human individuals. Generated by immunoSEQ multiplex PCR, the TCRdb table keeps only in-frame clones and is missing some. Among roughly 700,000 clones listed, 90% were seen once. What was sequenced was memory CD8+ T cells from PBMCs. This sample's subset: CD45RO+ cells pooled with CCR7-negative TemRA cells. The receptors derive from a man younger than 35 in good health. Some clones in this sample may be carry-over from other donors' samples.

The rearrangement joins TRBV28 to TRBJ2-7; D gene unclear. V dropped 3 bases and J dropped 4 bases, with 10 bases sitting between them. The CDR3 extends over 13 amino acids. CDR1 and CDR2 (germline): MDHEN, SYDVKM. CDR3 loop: CASSFGSFYEQYF. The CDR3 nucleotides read TGTGCCAGCAGTTTTGGCAGCTTTTACGAGCAGTACTTC.

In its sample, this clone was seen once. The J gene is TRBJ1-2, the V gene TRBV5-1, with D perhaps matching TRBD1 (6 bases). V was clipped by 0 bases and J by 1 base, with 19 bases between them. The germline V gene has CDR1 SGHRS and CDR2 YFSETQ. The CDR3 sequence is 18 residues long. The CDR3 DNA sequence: TGCGCCAGCAGCTTGGCGGCGGGAGGCAGGGGTGATAACTATGGCTACACCTTC. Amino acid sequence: CASSLAAGGRGDNYGYTF.

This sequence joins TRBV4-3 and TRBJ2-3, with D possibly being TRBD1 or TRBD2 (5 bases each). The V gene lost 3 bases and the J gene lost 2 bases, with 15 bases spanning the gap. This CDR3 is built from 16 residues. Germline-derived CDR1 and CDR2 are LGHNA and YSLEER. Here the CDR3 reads CASSQYRTSLTDTQYF. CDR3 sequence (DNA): TGCGCCAGCAGCCAGTACAGGACTTCCCTCACAGATACGCAGTATTTT.

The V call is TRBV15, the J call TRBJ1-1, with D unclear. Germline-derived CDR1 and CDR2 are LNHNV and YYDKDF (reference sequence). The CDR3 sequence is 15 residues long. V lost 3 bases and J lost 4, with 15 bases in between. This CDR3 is CATSSKASWSTEAFF. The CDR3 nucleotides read TGTGCCACCAGCAGCAAAGCCTCGTGGAGCACTGAAGCTTTCTTT.

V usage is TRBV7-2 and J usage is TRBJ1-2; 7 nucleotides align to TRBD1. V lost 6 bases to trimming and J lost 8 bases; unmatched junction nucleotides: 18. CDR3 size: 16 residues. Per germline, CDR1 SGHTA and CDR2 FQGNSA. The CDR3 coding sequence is TGTGCCAGCAGACGACCGGGACAGAGGGCGACGAGCGGCTACACCTTC. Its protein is CASRRPGQRATSGYTF.

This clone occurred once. The CDR3 sequence: CASSLHRVLETQYF. The CDR3 DNA reads TGTGCCAGCAGCTTGCACAGGGTTCTTGAGACCCAGTACTTC. The chain couples TRBV5-6 to TRBJ2-5; TRBD1 is a possible D gene (6 bases). CDR1 is SGHDT and CDR2 is YYEEEE in the germline V gene. The ends were cut back, 1 base at V and 5 bases at J, with 12 bases in the middle. The CDR3 consists of 14 residues.

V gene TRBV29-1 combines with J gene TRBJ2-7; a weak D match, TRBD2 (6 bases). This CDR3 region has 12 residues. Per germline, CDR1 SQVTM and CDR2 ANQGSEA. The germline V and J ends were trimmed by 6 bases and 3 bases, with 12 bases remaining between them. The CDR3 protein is CSVSGGVYEQYF. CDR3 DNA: TGCAGCGTCTCCGGAGGGGTCTACGAGCAGTACTTC.

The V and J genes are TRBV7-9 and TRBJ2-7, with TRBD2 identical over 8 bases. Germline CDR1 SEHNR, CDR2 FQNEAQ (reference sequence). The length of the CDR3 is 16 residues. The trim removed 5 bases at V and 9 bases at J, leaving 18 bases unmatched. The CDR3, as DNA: TGTGCCAGCAGCACAGACCCGGGACTAGTTTTTGGAGTGCAGTACTTC. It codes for CASSTDPGLVFGVQYF.

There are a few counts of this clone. The CDR3 sequence is CASSEVVWKGTNTGELFF. The CDR3 DNA reads as TGTGCCAGCAGTGAAGTGGTGTGGAAGGGGACGAACACCGGGGAGCTGTTTTTT. The chain joins TRBV2 to TRBJ2-2; D is perhaps TRBD1 (5 bases). This CDR3 region has 18 residues. Germline assignment: CDR1 SNHLY and CDR2 FYNNEI. V lost 1 base and J lost 0, with 15 bases in between.

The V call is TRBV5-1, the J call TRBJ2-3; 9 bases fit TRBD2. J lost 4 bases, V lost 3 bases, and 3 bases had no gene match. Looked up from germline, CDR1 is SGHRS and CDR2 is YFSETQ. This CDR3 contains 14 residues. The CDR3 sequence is CASSYEREADTQYF. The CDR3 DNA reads TGCGCCAGCAGCTACGAGCGGGAGGCAGATACGCAGTATTTT.

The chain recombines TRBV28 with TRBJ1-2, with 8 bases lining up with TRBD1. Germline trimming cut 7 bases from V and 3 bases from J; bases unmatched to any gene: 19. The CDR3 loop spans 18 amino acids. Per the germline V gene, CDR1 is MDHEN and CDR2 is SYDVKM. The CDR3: CASNAIHRTGWEDYGYTF. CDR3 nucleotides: TGTGCCAGCAACGCTATCCACCGGACAGGGTGGGAGGACTATGGCTACACCTTC.

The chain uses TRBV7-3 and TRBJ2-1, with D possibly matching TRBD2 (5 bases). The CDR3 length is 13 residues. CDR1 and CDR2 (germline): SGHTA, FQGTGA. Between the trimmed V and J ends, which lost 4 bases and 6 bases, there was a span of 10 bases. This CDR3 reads CASSSTRANEQFF. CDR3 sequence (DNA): TGTGCCAGCAGCTCCACTAGGGCCAATGAGCAGTTCTTC.

This CDR3 reads CAWSVLHMNTEAFF. DNA for the CDR3: TGTGCCTGGAGTGTGCTACACATGAACACTGAAGCTTTCTTT. The rearrangement uses TRBV30 and TRBJ1-1; D not resolved. Germline values: CDR1 GTSNPN, CDR2 SVGIG (reference sequence). The V and J ends lost 0 bases and 0 bases respectively, with 8 bases between them. The CDR3 is 14 amino acids.

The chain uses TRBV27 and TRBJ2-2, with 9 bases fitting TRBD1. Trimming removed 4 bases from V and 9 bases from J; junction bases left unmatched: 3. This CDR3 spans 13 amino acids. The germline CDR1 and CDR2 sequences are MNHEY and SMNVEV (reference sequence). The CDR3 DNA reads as TGTGCCAGCAGTTACAGGGGGCAGAGGGAGCTGTTTTTT. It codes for CASSYRGQRELFF.

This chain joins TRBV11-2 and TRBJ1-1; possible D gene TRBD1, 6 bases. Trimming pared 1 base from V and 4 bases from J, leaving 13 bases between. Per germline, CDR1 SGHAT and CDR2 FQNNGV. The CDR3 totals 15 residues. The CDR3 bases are TGTGCCAGCAGCTTAGCTGGTCGGGGGGCCACTGAAGCTTTCTTT. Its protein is CASSLAGRGATEAFF.

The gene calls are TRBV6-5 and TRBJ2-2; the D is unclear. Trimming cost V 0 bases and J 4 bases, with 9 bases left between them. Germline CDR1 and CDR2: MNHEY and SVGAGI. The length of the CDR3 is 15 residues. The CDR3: CASSYSLGSTGELFF. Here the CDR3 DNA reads TGTGCCAGCAGTTACTCCCTCGGTTCCACCGGGGAGCTGTTTTTT.

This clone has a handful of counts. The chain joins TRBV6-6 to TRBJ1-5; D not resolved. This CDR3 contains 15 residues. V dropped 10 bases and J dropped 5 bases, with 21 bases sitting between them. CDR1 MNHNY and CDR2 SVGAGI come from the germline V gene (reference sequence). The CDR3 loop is CATLPPGLLDQPQHF. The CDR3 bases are TGTGCCACCTTACCACCGGGATTACTTGATCAGCCCCAGCATTTT.

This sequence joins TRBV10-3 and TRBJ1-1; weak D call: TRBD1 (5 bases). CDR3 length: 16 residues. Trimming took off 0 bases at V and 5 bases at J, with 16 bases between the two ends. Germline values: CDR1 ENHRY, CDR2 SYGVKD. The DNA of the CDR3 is TGTGCCATCAGTGAGTCAAGGGGCTTTTGGGAAACTGAAGCTTTCTTT. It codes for CAISESRGFWETEAFF.

CDR3 DNA sequence: TGTGCCAGTAGTATTCACCCGTGGGGGAGCGGGGACATCAACGCTGGCTACACCTTC. Its protein is CASSIHPWGSGDINAGYTF. V usage is TRBV19 and J usage is TRBJ1-2, with D perhaps matching TRBD1 (6 bases). The CDR3 loop spans 19 amino acids. V was cut by 3 bases and J by 7 bases, with 30 bases left in between. Germline V gives CDR1 LNHDA, CDR2 SQIVND (reference sequence).

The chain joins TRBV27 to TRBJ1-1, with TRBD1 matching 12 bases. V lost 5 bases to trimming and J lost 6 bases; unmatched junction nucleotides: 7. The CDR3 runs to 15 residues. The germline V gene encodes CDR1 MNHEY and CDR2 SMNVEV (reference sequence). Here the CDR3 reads CASSLSRDRGPEAFF. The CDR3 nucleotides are TGTGCCAGCAGTCTCTCCCGGGACAGGGGGCCTGAAGCTTTCTTT.

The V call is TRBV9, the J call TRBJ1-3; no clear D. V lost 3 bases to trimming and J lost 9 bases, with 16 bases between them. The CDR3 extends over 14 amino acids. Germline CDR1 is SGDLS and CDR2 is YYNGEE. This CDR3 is CASSDPGSDATIYF. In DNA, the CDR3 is TGTGCCAGCAGCGACCCAGGAAGCGATGCCACCATATATTTT. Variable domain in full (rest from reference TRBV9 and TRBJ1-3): DSGVTQTPKHLITATGQRVTLRCSPRSGDLSVYWYQQSLDQGLQFLIQYYNGEERAKGNILERFSAQQFPDLHSELNLSSLELGDSALYFCASSDPGSDATIYFGEGSWLTVV.

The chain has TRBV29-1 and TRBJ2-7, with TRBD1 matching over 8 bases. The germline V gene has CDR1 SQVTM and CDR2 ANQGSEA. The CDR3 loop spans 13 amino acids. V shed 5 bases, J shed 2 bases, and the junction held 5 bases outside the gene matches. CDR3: CSVWETGAYEQYF. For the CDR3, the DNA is TGCAGCGTTTGGGAGACAGGGGCCTACGAGCAGTACTTC.

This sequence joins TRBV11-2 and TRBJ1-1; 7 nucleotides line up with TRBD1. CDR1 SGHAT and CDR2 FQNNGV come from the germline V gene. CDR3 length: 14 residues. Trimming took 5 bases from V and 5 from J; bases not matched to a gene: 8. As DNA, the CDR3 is TGTGCCAGCAGCCTATCGAACAGGGGAACTGAAGCTTTCTTT. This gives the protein CASSLSNRGTEAFF. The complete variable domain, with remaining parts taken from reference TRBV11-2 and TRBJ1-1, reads EAGVAQSPRYKIIEKRQSVAFWCNPISGHATLYWYQQILGQGPKLLIQFQNNGVVDDSQLPKDRFSAERLKGVDSTLKIQPAKLEDSAVYLCASSLSNRGTEAFFGQGTRLTVV.

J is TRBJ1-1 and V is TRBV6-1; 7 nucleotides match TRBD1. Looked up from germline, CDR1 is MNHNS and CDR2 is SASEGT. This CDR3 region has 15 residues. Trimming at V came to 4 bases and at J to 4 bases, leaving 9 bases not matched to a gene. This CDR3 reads CASSVPRGLGTEAFF. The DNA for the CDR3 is TGTGCCAGCAGTGTCCCGAGGGGGCTAGGCACTGAAGCTTTCTTT.

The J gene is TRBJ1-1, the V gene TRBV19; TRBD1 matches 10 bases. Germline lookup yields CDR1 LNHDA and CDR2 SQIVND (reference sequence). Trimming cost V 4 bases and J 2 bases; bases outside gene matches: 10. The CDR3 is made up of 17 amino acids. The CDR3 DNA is TGTGCCAGTAGTAGCCGGGACAGGGGTTCCCGTAACACTGAAGCTTTCTTT. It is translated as CASSSRDRGSRNTEAFF.

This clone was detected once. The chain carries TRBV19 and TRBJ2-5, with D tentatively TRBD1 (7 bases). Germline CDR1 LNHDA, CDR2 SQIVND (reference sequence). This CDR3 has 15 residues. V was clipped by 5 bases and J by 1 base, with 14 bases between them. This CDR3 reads CASSSQGRSQETQYF. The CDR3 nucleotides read TGTGCCAGTAGTTCACAGGGGAGGAGCCAAGAGACCCAGTACTTC.

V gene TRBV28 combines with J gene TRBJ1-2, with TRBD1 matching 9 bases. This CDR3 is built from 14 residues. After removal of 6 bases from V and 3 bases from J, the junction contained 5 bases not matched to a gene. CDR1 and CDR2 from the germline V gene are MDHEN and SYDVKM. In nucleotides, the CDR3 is TGTGCCAGCAGACCAACAGGGGGCGACTATGGCTACACCTTC. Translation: CASRPTGGDYGYTF.

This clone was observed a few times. The CDR3 sequence: CASSQSLAATDTQYF. CDR3 DNA sequence: TGTGCCAGCAGCCAATCGTTAGCTGCTACAGATACGCAGTATTTT. The rearrangement joins TRBV14 to TRBJ2-3, with no clear D. In germline, CDR1 is SGHDN, CDR2 FVKESK. This CDR3 region has 15 residues. V lost 2 bases to trimming and J lost 3 bases, with 12 bases between them.

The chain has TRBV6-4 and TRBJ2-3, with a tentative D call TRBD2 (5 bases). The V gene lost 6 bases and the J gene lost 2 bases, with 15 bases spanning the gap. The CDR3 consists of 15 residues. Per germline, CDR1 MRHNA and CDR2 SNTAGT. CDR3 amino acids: CASSVGVEPTDTQYF. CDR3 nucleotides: TGTGCCAGCAGCGTCGGGGTGGAACCCACAGATACGCAGTATTTT.

The CDR3 DNA sequence: TGTGCCAGCAGCTTCGGCCCGGGGGGGGATACGCAGTATTTT. It specifies CASSFGPGGDTQYF. This chain connects TRBV11-2 to TRBJ2-3; TRBD2 aligns across 8 bases. Germline trimming cut 3 bases from V and 6 bases from J; bases unmatched to any gene: 5. CDR1 is SGHAT and CDR2 is FQNNGV in the germline V gene. This CDR3 has 14 amino acids.

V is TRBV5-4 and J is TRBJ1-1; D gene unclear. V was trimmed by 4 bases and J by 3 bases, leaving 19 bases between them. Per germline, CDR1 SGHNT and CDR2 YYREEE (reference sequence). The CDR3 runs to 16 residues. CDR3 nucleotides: TGTGCCAGCAGCGGGCGGGGAGGACGAGGAGACACTGAAGCTTTCTTT. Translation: CASSGRGGRGDTEAFF.